Listed here is a single TCR beta chain. The data were produced by immunoSEQ multiplex PCR, yet TCRdb's version contains in-frame clones alone and is incomplete. The sample yields roughly 230,000 clones, approximately 80% seen once. This entry belongs to a study of blood T cell repertoires in COVID-19. In the study overall: The United States, Italy and Spain supplied acute and convalescent COVID-19 samples. PBMCs, B-cell-depleted T cells, or T cells were the source of the cDNA or gDNA that made up the material.

V lost 4 bases to trimming and J lost 0 bases, with 11 bases between them. Germline loops: CDR1 SGHRS, CDR2 YFSETQ. The length of the CDR3 is 16 residues. Sequenced material: peripheral blood. The V and J genes are TRBV5-1 and TRBJ2-6; D is unresolved. The sequence came from a woman of 80 years or more with COVID-19, enrolled during active disease. The CDR3 spells CASSPLGASGANVLTF. CDR3 bases: TGCGCCAGCAGCCCCCTAGGAGCCTCTGGGGCCAACGTCCTGACTTTC.